The sequence of this TCR beta chain was determined in a study of blood T cells in healthy people across ages. Study details: About one barcoded beta molecule per two T cells came from capture by template switching.

Extraction of total RNA produced a minimum of 5 micrograms from each sample. V was clipped by 0 bases and J by 4 bases, with 13 bases between them. The CDR3 is 15 residues long. Germline CDR1 GTSNPN, CDR2 SVGIG (reference sequence). Using a J-beta primer mix together with a sample-barcoded 5' primer, a second PCR was run for roughly 6 to 12 cycles. One entry per CDR3 protein, called by TCRdb with MiXCR from the 5' RACE reads. The table shows 700,000 to 950,000 distinct CDR3 sequences, with roughly 43% occurring only once. The chain combines TRBV30 with TRBJ2-1; D is possibly TRBD1 (5 bases). This receptor was obtained from a woman in her sixties or seventies in good health. Sequences were obtained from blood. The CDR3 sequence is CAWSVPGSMYNEQFF. CDR3 bases: TGTGCCTGGAGTGTCCCAGGGTCCATGTACAATGAGCAGTTCTTC. Full variable domain (outside the CDR3, taken from reference TRBV30 and TRBJ2-1): SQTIHQWPATLVQPVGSPLSLECTVEGTSNPNLYWYRQAAGRGLQLLFYSVGIGQISSEVPQNLSASRPQDRQFILSSKKLLLSDSGFYLCAWSVPGSMYNEQFFGPGTRLTVL.